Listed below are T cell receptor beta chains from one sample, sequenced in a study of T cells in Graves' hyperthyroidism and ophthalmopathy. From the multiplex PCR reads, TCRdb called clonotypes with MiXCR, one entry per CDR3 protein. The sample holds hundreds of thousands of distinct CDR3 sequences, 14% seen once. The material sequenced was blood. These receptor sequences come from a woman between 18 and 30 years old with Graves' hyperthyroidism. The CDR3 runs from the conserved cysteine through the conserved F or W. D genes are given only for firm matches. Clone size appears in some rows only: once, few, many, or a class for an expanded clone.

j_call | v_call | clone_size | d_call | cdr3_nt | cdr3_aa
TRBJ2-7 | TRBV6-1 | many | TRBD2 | TGTGCCAGCAGCCCCCGAAGGCTAGCGGGGGGTAACGAGCAGTACTTC | CASSPRRLAGGNEQYF
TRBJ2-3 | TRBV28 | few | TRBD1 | TGTGCCAGCCGCATAACAGGGGGCTGGGCAGATACGCAGTATTTT | CASRITGGWADTQYF
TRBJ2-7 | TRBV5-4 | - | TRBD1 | TGTGCCAGCAGCTCCACGGACAGGGAACCTTACGAGCAGTACTTC | CASSSTDREPYEQYF
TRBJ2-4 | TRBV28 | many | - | TGTGCCAGCAGTATTGGGGTCGGTGTTCAGTACTTC | CASSIGVGVQYF
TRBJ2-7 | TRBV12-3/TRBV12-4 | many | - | TGTGCCAGCAGTTTGGTCTCAATGGGGGAGCAGTACTTC | CASSLVSMGEQYF
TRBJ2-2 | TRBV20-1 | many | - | TGCAGTGCTAGACCTTCTCTCGAAGGGGGGAACACCGGGGAGCTGTTTTTT | CSARPSLEGGNTGELFF
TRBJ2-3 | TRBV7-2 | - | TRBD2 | TGTGCCAGCACCGGACTAGCGGGAGGTAATACGCAGTATTTT | CASTGLAGGNTQYF
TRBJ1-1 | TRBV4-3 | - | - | TGCGCCAGCAGCCAAGATAACTGGAACACTGAAGCTTTCTTT | CASSQDNWNTEAFF
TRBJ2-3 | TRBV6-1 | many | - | TGTGCCAGCAGTTTTGCCGGCCGGGGCACAGATACGCAGTATTTT | CASSFAGRGTDTQYF
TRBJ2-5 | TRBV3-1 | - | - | TGTGCCAGCAGCTCGCACAGGGGGCGGGAGGGCCAGACCCAGTACTTC | CASSSHRGREGQTQYF
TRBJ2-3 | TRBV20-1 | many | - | TGCAGTGCTCTTGGACACCGGGTGGATACGCAGTATTTT | CSALGHRVDTQYF
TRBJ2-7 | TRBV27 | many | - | TGTGCCAGCAGTTGGGCAGGGGGGGCCTACGAGCAGTACTTC | CASSWAGGAYEQYF
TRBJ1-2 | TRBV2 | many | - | TGTGCCAGCAGTGATAGGACAGCTGTCTATGGCTACACCTTC | CASSDRTAVYGYTF
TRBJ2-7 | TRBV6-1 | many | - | TGTGCCAGCACACGCTTCTCGGAGAACGGCGAGCAGTACTTC | CASTRFSENGEQYF
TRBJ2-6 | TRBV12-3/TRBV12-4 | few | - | TGTGCCAGCAGAATCGATTTCTCTGGGGCCAACGTCCTGACTTTC | CASRIDFSGANVLTF